This T cell receptor (beta chain) was found in a study of long-term antiretroviral therapy in people with HIV. The libraries were made with immunoSEQ v3.0 at survey level. In sequencing, roughly 40,000-55,000 T-cell genomes per sample were targeted. Sequencing was performed with immunoSEQ multiplex PCR; in TCRdb, only in-frame clones are kept and a portion is missing. The table has 37,000 or so clones, 80% seen once. The germline V and J ends were trimmed by 0 bases and 0 bases, with 10 bases remaining between them. CDR3 size: 16 residues. Germline CDR1 is MNHNY and CDR2 is SVGAGI (reference sequence). Regarding this clone: Its antigen remains unidentified.

Study results and limitations: Spans of CDR3 length were tighter for HIV repertoires than for controls.

This sequence joins TRBV6-6 and TRBJ2-3; TRBD2 is a possible D gene (5 bases). This receptor was taken from a young man with HIV. The sample consisted of unsorted PBMCs, taken 3.4 years after starting antiretroviral therapy. The CDR3 sequence: CASSYSERRSTDTQYF. The CDR3 coding sequence is TGTGCCAGCAGTTACTCTGAGCGGAGAAGCACAGATACGCAGTATTTT.